This T cell receptor (beta chain) was found in a study of T cells expressing NK-cell markers. TCRdb derives one entry per CDR3 protein from the 5' RACE reads, leaving out DNA. This repertoire includes a few hundred thousand distinct CDR3 sequences. This CDR3 region has 13 residues. Germline V lookup: CDR1 SGHAT, CDR2 FQDESV (reference sequence). The gene calls are TRBV11-1 and TRBJ2-4. The sequenced sample consisted of blood T cells: a sorted CD56 or NKG2C T cell subset, CD4+ or CD8+ T cells, or bulk PBMC T cells (not recorded which). The receptor was isolated from a woman between 45 and 60 years old in good health. CDR3 region: CASSLGLQNIQYF.